This T cell receptor (beta chain) came from a study of shared T cell receptors in the human thymus. The CDR3 is made up of 14 amino acids. V lost 5 bases and J 5 bases, leaving 13 bases between the germline ends. The germline V gene has CDR1 SGHTA and CDR2 FQGNSA. Repertoires were generated with immunoSEQ multiplex PCR, while TCRdb's copy carries only in-frame clones and drops some. Of 720,000 or so clones in the sample, 70% to 90% were seen once. This clone was detected only once. These same data were also listed under a study on human thymus T cells. This second study says: Healthy Finnish infants undergoing corrective surgery for congenital heart defects were used as donors. Thymus tissue for the work was resected from patients undergoing corrective heart surgery. Within thymic and blood repertoires, V and J gene usage appeared to be biased.

Source material: thymocytes. This TCR was recovered from a girl under three years old with a congenital heart defect. The V and J genes are TRBV7-2 and TRBJ2-1; D not resolved. CDR3 amino acids: CASSPQRLNNEQFF. The CDR3 DNA reads TGTGCCAGCAGCCCGCAACGACTTAACAATGAGCAGTTCTTC.